The 6 T cell receptor beta chains given below trace back to one sample, sequenced in a study of blood T cell repertoires in COVID-19. The repertoire was sequenced with immunoSEQ multiplex PCR; TCRdb's copy has only in-frame clones and lacks some. The table includes roughly 97,000 clones, roughly nine tenths detected once. The sample consisted of peripheral blood. The receptors here all came from a human donor in a cohort sampled during active COVID-19.

The chain recombines TRBV6-5 with TRBJ2-7, with D perhaps matching TRBD2 (5 bases). V lost 2 bases, J lost 3 bases, and 11 bases lay in between. Per germline, CDR1 MNHEY and CDR2 SVGAGI. The CDR3 is 14 amino acids. The chain's CDR3 is CASSYGIGSYEQYF. CDR3 coding DNA: TGTGCCAGCAGTTACGGGATAGGGAGCTACGAGCAGTACTTC.

This chain links TRBV28 with TRBJ1-2; D possibly corresponds to TRBD1 (5 bases). The germline V and J ends were trimmed by 3 bases and 8 bases, with 16 bases remaining between them. Looked up from germline, CDR1 is MDHEN and CDR2 is SYDVKM. This CDR3 is built from 14 residues. CDR3 in DNA: TGTGCCAGCAGTTTTCTAAGGGGTCCGCACGGCTACACCTTC. Translating gives CASSFLRGPHGYTF.

The chain carries TRBV7-2 and TRBJ1-6; D gene uncertain. The germline V gene has CDR1 SGHTA and CDR2 FQGNSA. The CDR3 has 16 residues. The germline V and J ends were trimmed by 5 bases and 0 bases, with 11 bases remaining between them. The CDR3: CASSPDKSSYNSPLHF. In nucleotides, the CDR3 is TGTGCCAGCAGCCCTGACAAGAGCTCCTATAATTCACCCCTCCACTTT.

The V and J genes are TRBV7-9 and TRBJ1-1; 7 bases match TRBD1. The CDR3 has 15 residues. V dropped 5 bases and J dropped 7; count of bases not matched to a gene: 13. CDR1 is SEHNR, CDR2 FQNEAQ, per germline (reference sequence). This chain's CDR3 is CASSNRTGSRGEAFF. The CDR3 coding sequence is TGTGCCAGCAGCAACCGGACAGGCTCTCGGGGTGAAGCTTTCTTT.

This clone occurred a few times. J is TRBJ1-6 and V is TRBV3-1 (or the pseudogene TRBV3-2), with 10 bases matching TRBD1. This CDR3 region has 15 residues. CDR1 LGHDT and CDR2 YNNKEL come from the germline V gene (reference sequence). V shed 3 bases and J 11 bases; nucleotides not matched to a gene: 7. CDR3 loop: CASSQTGGVGTPLHF. CDR3 nucleotides: TGTGCCAGCAGCCAGACAGGGGGCGTTGGGACACCCCTCCACTTT.

The chain couples TRBV19 to TRBJ1-2; the match to TRBD1 covers 9 bases. V dropped 2 bases and J dropped 0; count of bases not matched to a gene: 7. Germline V gene sequence: CDR1 LNHDA, CDR2 SQIVND (reference sequence). There are 17 residues in the CDR3. The CDR3 is CASSITLRQGANYGYTF. The CDR3 DNA sequence: TGTGCCAGTAGTATAACCCTAAGACAGGGGGCTAACTATGGCTACACCTTC.